Here is one T cell receptor beta chain with its context. It is likely a read error: a sequence one base away is far more abundant. The CDR3 contains 14 residues. The germline V gene encodes CDR1 SGHTA and CDR2 FQGNSA. V dropped 4 bases and J dropped 11 bases, with 18 bases sitting between them. This record belongs to a study of shared clonotypes between healthy human individuals. Each cell subset's genomic DNA was divided evenly among several immunoSEQ plates. Profiled with immunoSEQ multiplex PCR; TCRdb holds only in-frame clones, not every one. The sample lists about 500,000 clones, around 77% occurring once.

The sequence was obtained from a middle-aged woman in good health. Some clones in this sample may be carry-over from other donors' samples. The chain couples TRBV7-2 to TRBJ2-4; no reliable D call. Input material: PBMCs. CDR3: CASSSRAGDPVQYF. The CDR3 DNA is TGTGCCAGCAGCTCAAGGGCCGGTGACCCGGTTCAGTACTTC.